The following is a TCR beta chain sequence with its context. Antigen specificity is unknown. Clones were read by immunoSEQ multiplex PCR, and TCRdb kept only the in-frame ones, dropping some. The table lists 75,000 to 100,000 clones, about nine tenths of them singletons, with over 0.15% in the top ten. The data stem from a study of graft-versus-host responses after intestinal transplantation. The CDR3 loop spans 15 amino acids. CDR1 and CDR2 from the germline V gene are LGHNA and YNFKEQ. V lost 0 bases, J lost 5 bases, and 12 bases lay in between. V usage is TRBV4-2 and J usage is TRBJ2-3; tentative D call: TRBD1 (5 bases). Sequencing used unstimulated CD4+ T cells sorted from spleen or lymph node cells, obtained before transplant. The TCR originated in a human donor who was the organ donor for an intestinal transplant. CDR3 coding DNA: TGTGCCAGCAGCCAAGACAGGGCCGGAGTAGATACGCAGTATTTT. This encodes CASSQDRAGVDTQYF.